The T cell receptor (beta chain) described here comes from a study of T-cell reconstitution after alpha-beta-depleted transplantation in children. General observations from the study: After transplant, at about two months, alpha-beta T cells were reportedly derived from several hundred expanded graft clones. From surviving recipient T cells and thymic progenitors came the high day-60 TCRbeta diversity observed in some patients. From newly produced T cells came most of the T-cell counts and diversity one year after transplant.

This clonotype has a count of ten or more. No antigen is known for it. Unique molecular identifiers were incorporated when the TCRbeta library was constructed. TCRdb called the PCR reads again in MiXCR, with one record for every CDR3 protein. In the table there are about 470,000 distinct CDR3 sequences, roughly 43% of which are singletons. This clonotype originated in a girl under 10 years old with aplastic anemia, due to receive a stem cell transplant. The sample was PBMCs, taken before TCRalphabeta/CD19-depleted stem cell transplant.

Here the CDR3 DNA reads TGCAGTGCGACCGGGACAGGGCTATCCGAGCAGTACTTC. Residues: CSATGTGLSEQYF. The V and J genes are TRBV20-1 and TRBJ2-7, with 9 bases matching TRBD1. V gave up 6 bases and J gave up 6 bases; unmatched junction bases: 9. The CDR3 sequence is 13 residues long. CDR1 and CDR2 (germline): DFQATT, SNEGSKA (reference sequence).